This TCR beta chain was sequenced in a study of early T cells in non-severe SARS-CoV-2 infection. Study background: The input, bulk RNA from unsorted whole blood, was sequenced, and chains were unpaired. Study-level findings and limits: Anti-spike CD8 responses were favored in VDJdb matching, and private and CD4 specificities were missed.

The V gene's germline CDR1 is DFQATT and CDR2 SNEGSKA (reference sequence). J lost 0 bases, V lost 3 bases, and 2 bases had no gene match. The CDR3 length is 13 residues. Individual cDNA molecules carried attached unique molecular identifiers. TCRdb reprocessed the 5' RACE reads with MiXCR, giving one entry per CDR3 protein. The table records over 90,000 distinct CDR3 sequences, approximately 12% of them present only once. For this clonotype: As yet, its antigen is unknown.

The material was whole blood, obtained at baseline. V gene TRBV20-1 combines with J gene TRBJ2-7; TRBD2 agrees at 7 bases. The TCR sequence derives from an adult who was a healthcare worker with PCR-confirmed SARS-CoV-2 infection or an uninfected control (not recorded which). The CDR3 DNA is TGCAGTGCTAGCGGGAGGAGCTCCTACGAGCAGTACTTC. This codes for CSASGRSSYEQYF.